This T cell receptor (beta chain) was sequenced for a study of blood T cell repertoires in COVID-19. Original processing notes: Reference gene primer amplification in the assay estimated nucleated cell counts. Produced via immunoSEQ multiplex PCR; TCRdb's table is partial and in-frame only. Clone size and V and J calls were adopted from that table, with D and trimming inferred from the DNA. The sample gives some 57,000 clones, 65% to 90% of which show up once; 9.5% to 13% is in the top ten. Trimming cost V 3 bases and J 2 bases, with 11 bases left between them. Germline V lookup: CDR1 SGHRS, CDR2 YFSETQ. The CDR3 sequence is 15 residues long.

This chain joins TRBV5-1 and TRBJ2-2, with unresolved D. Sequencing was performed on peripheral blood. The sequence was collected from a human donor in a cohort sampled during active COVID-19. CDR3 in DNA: TGCGCCAGCAGCTCAAGAGGCCACAACACCGGGGAGCTGTTTTTT. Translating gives CASSSRGHNTGELFF.